Below are 5 T cell receptor beta chains sequenced from a single sample in a study of T cells in Graves' hyperthyroidism and ophthalmopathy. Amplification of TCR beta CDR3 regions used RNA as the template. The HTBI primer set was used in a first-round RT-PCR of the TCR CDR3. TCRdb redid the calling of the multiplex PCR reads with MiXCR, one entry per CDR3 protein. The sample lists approximately 510,000 distinct CDR3 sequences, 35% to 50% occurring once. Material: peripheral blood or thyroid tissue (not recorded which). These receptors were collected from an adult woman with Graves' disease, either hyperthyroidism or ophthalmopathy (not recorded which).

Regarding this clonotype: A much larger clone sits a single nucleotide away, making a read error possible. This chain joins TRBV7-2 and TRBJ2-7, with a weak D call TRBD2 (5 bases). Trimming shortened V by 5 bases and J by 3 bases, and 17 bases separated the two germline ends. CDR1 SGHTA and CDR2 FQGNSA come from the germline V gene. The CDR3 runs 15 residues. The CDR3 DNA reads TGTGCCAGCAGCGTTATAGTGGGAGCGAACTACGAGCAGTACTTC. This gives the protein CASSVIVGANYEQYF.

The chain couples TRBV18 to TRBJ2-5, with TRBD2 matching over 8 bases. V lost 0 bases and J lost 6; bases outside the gene matches: 9. CDR1 KGHSH and CDR2 LQKENI come from the germline V gene. The CDR3 is made up of 16 amino acids. CDR3 nucleotides: TGTGCCAGCTCACCACCGGAAGGGAGCGGGAGAAAGACCCAGTACTTC. It encodes CASSPPEGSGRKTQYF.

The genes are TRBV5-1 and TRBJ2-2; possibly TRBD1 for D (6 bases). Trimming pared 0 bases from V and 1 base from J, leaving 7 bases between. The CDR3 spans 15 residues. Germline lookup yields CDR1 SGHRS and CDR2 YFSETQ. The DNA of the CDR3 is TGCGCCAGCAGCTTGGCAGGGGAGAACACCGGGGAGCTGTTTTTT. Protein: CASSLAGENTGELFF.

Points on this clonotype: Sequence at one end of the junction differs from germline and may be a read error. The chain carries TRBV19 and TRBJ2-2; possibly TRBD2 for D (5 bases). The CDR3 has 15 amino acids. Germline CDR1 is LNHDA and CDR2 is SQIVND (reference sequence). The CDR3 DNA reads TGTGCCAGTAGTATCGGGCGATCGAACACCGGGGAGCTGCTTTTT. As protein: CASSIGRSNTGELLF.

This sequence joins TRBV29-1 and TRBJ1-2, with 10 bases identical to TRBD1. This CDR3 has 14 amino acids. The ends lost 4 bases at V and 3 bases at J; junction bases unmatched: 5. Germline CDR1 SQVTM, CDR2 ANQGSEA. The CDR3 nucleotides read TGCAGCGTTGTGGGGACAGGGGTTGACTATGGCTACACCTTC. Its protein product is CSVVGTGVDYGYTF. The complete variable domain, with remaining parts taken from reference TRBV29-1 and TRBJ1-2, reads SAVISQKPSRDICQRGTSLTIQCQVDSQVTMMFWYRQQPGQSLTLIATANQGSEATYESGFVIDKFPISRPNLTFSTLTVSNMSPEDSSIYLCSVVGTGVDYGYTFGSGTRLTVV.